These 20 T cell receptor beta chains originate from one sample sequenced in a study of cytomegalovirus exposure and HLA in healthy donors. 60 Vbeta and 13 Jbeta primers were used in PCR. TCRdb keeps only in-frame clones here, not all; method: immunoSEQ multiplex PCR. The sample carries about 200,000 clones, about 79% recorded once. Sequenced input: PBMCs. These receptor sequences come from a boy aged 2-9 years in good health and CMV-seronegative.

The chain combines TRBV11-2 with TRBJ1-2; D unclear. Trimming removed 0 bases from V and 2 bases from J, with 7 bases in between. There are 14 residues in the CDR3. CDR1 SGHAT and CDR2 FQNNGV come from the germline V gene. The CDR3 bases are TGTGCCAGCAGCTTAGATTGGCAGAACTATGGCTACACCTTC. Translated, it gives CASSLDWQNYGYTF.

The J gene is TRBJ1-6, the V gene TRBV20-1; D gene unclear. In germline, CDR1 is DFQATT, CDR2 SNEGSKA (reference sequence). Between the trimmed V and J ends, which lost 3 bases and 13 bases, there was a span of 10 bases. The CDR3 has 11 residues. In nucleotides, the CDR3 is TGCAGTGCTAGTGAGAGTTCCCCCCTCCACTTT. The encoded protein is CSASESSPLHF.

Note on this clone: The junction and the germline gene differ at one end; a read error may be behind it. This chain joins TRBV7-9 and TRBJ1-2; D might be TRBD1 (5 bases). Germline loops: CDR1 SEHNR, CDR2 FQNEAQ (reference sequence). This CDR3 has 12 residues. DNA of the CDR3: TGTTCCAGCAGCCCCACCCAGGGCGGCTACACCTTC. It codes for CSSSPTQGGYTF.

J is TRBJ1-1 and V is TRBV7-9; D call uncertain. V gave up 0 bases and J gave up 5 bases, with 16 bases separating them. The V gene's germline CDR1 is SEHNR and CDR2 FQNEAQ (reference sequence). The CDR3 spans 16 residues. CDR3 sequence: CASSLAVGSPGTEAFF. The CDR3 region has the DNA TGTGCCAGCAGCTTAGCTGTGGGCAGCCCGGGGACTGAAGCTTTCTTT. The whole variable domain, filled in from reference TRBV7-9 and TRBJ1-1, reads DTGVSQNPRHKITKRGQNVTFRCDPISEHNRLYWYRQTLGQGPEFLTYFQNEAQLEKSRLLSDRFSAERPKGSFSTLEIQRTEQGDSAMYLCASSLAVGSPGTEAFFGQGTRLTVV.

The rearrangement links TRBV19 to TRBJ1-5; D is unresolved. Trimming left V 8 bases short and J 6 bases short, with 17 bases between. The CDR3 loop spans 14 amino acids. CDR1 and CDR2 (germline): LNHDA, SQIVND (reference sequence). DNA of the CDR3: TGTGCCAGTCGGCAGGCCACCCGGGGTCAGCCCCAGCATTTT. Its translation is CASRQATRGQPQHF. The whole variable domain, remainder taken from reference TRBV19 and TRBJ1-5, is DGGITQSPKYLFRKEGQNVTLSCEQNLNHDAMYWYRQDPGQGLRLIYYSQIVNDFQKGDIAEGYSVSREKKESFPLTVTSAQKNPTAFYLCASRQATRGQPQHFGDGTRLSIL.

V usage is TRBV27 and J usage is TRBJ2-3, with TRBD2 matching over 9 bases. The germline V gene encodes CDR1 MNHEY and CDR2 SMNVEV (reference sequence). There are 15 residues in the CDR3. Trimming took 7 bases from V and 7 from J; bases not matched to a gene: 12. CDR3: CASNLRGGAWNTQYF. The DNA of the CDR3 is TGTGCCAGCAATCTACGCGGGGGGGCCTGGAATACGCAGTATTTT.

The chain is built from TRBV6-1 and TRBJ1-2, with 9 nucleotides matching TRBD1. Germline-derived CDR1 and CDR2 are MNHNS and SASEGT. Unmatched junction bases numbered 4, after V lost 4 bases and J lost 4 bases. CDR3 length equals 14 residues. The CDR3: CASSVDRGSYGYTF. CDR3 in DNA: TGTGCCAGCAGTGTGGACAGGGGTAGCTATGGCTACACCTTC.

The chain recombines TRBV6-6 with TRBJ2-5, with D possibly matching TRBD1 (6 bases). The ends were cut back, 5 bases at V and 1 base at J, with 8 bases in the middle. Germline lookup yields CDR1 MNHNY and CDR2 SVGAGI (reference sequence). The CDR3 loop spans 13 amino acids. CDR3 coding DNA: TGTGCCAGCAGTAGGGACACCCAAGAGACCCAGTACTTC. Amino acids: CASSRDTQETQYF.

The chain combines TRBV19 with TRBJ2-5, with D possibly TRBD2 on 6 matching bases. Between the trimmed V and J ends, which lost 9 bases and 3 bases, there was a span of 11 bases. Germline CDR1 reads LNHDA; CDR2 reads SQIVND (reference sequence). This CDR3 is built from 12 residues. CDR3 sequence reads: CASQRGEETQYF. The CDR3 nucleotides read TGTGCCAGCCAGCGCGGGGAAGAGACCCAGTACTTC.

The chain recombines TRBV7-2 with TRBJ2-7; 7 bases match TRBD2. V lost 5 bases and J lost 2; bases outside the gene matches: 9. The CDR3 totals 15 residues. Germline V lookup: CDR1 SGHTA, CDR2 FQGNSA. DNA of the CDR3: TGTGCCAGCAGCAGAACTCTAGCGGTGCCCTACGAGCAGTACTTC. The encoded protein is CASSRTLAVPYEQYF.

CDR3 sequence: CASSAEGGYNQPQHF. The DNA for the CDR3 is TGTGCCAGCAGTGCGGAGGGGGGGTACAATCAGCCCCAGCATTTT. The chain is built from TRBV2 and TRBJ1-5, with D perhaps matching TRBD1 (6 bases). The CDR3 runs 15 residues. The V and J ends lost 4 bases and 3 bases respectively, with 13 bases between them. Germline lookup yields CDR1 SNHLY and CDR2 FYNNEI.

The DNA of the CDR3 is TGTGCCTGGAGTGTCAGGGCCCGGGACTATGGCTACACCTTC. This gives the protein CAWSVRARDYGYTF. The rearrangement joins TRBV30 to TRBJ1-2, with D possibly TRBD1 on 5 matching bases. Trimming stripped 0 bases from V and 3 bases from J, with 11 bases between. Germline V lookup: CDR1 GTSNPN, CDR2 SVGIG (reference sequence). The CDR3 consists of 14 residues.

The rearrangement links TRBV7-3 to TRBJ2-2; TRBD2 aligns across 8 bases. Germline-derived CDR1 and CDR2 are SGHTA and FQGTGA. This CDR3 has 17 residues. The V gene end was trimmed by 5 bases and the J gene end by 4 bases; junction bases not matched to a gene: 12. The CDR3 reads CASSPEVLAGGTGELFF. CDR3 DNA sequence: TGTGCCAGCAGCCCCGAGGTCCTAGCGGGTGGCACCGGGGAGCTGTTTTTT.

This chain uses TRBV11-1 with TRBJ2-7; TRBD1 is a possible D gene (6 bases). The CDR3 sequence is 12 residues long. Deletions cut 5 bases from V and 3 bases from J, with 8 bases between. Germline V gives CDR1 SGHAT, CDR2 FQDESV (reference sequence). The CDR3 protein is CASSPQGYEQYF. The DNA for the CDR3 is TGTGCCAGCAGCCCACAGGGCTACGAGCAGTACTTC.

A word on this clone: The final CDR3 position lacks the conserved phenylalanine or tryptophan, pointing to a likely read error. The V and J genes are TRBV20-1 and TRBJ1-2; no clear D gene. CDR3 length equals 11 residues. Trimming took off 5 bases at V and 5 bases at J, with 9 bases between the two ends. The germline V gene encodes CDR1 DFQATT and CDR2 SNEGSKA (reference sequence). The CDR3 DNA is TGCAGTGCTCTAGGTGCATATGGCTACACCCTC. It specifies CSALGAYGYTL.

The V gene is TRBV15, the J gene TRBJ2-3; 13 bases are a match to TRBD2. Trimming cost V 1 base and J 3 bases; bases outside gene matches: 1. CDR3 length: 16 residues. From germline, CDR1 is LNHNV and CDR2 YYDKDF (reference sequence). Written as DNA, the CDR3 is TGTGCCACCAGCAGAGGGACTAGCGGGGGAACAGATACGCAGTATTTT. Protein: CATSRGTSGGTDTQYF. Drawing the rest from reference TRBV15 and TRBJ2-3, the complete variable domain is DAMVIQNPRYQVTQFGKPVTLSCSQTLNHNVMYWYQQKSSQAPKLLFHYYDKDFNNEADTPDNFQSRRPNTSFCFLDIRSPGLGDTAMYLCATSRGTSGGTDTQYFGPGTRLTVL.

Worth noting for this clone: At one of its ends the junction is not consistent with the germline gene, which may arise from a read error. The V call is TRBV7-9, the J call TRBJ2-7, with a tentative D call TRBD2 (6 bases). The CDR3 is 17 residues long. Germline assignment: CDR1 SEHNR and CDR2 FQNEAQ (reference sequence). The CDR3 is CSSSYPHGTAYSYEQYF. Written as DNA, the CDR3 is TGTTCCAGCAGCTACCCCCACGGGACTGCTTATTCCTACGAGCAGTACTTC.

The chain carries TRBV13 and TRBJ1-5; tentatively, D is TRBD1 (5 bases). In germline, CDR1 is PRHDT, CDR2 FYEKMQ (reference sequence). V lost 2 bases and J lost 4, with 9 bases in between. This CDR3 has 14 residues. CDR3 protein: CASSLWGDNQPQHF. DNA of the CDR3: TGTGCCAGCAGCTTATGGGGGGATAATCAGCCCCAGCATTTT.

This chain connects TRBV30 to TRBJ2-4; TRBD1 might be the D (5 bases). V lost 3 bases to trimming and J lost 1 base, with 7 bases between them. Germline V CDR1 and CDR2: GTSNPN, SVGIG (reference sequence). This CDR3 is built from 13 residues. The CDR3 nucleotides read TGTGCCTGGAGAAAGGGGGCCAAAAACATTCAGTACTTC. Residues: CAWRKGAKNIQYF.

This chain links TRBV4-2 with TRBJ2-7; no clear D gene. Germline CDR1 is LGHNA and CDR2 is YNFKEQ. V gave up 0 bases and J gave up 3 bases, with 9 bases separating them. The CDR3 length is 14 residues. The DNA of the CDR3 is TGTGCCAGCAGCCAAGAAGCCAGGAACTACGAGCAGTACTTC. It specifies CASSQEARNYEQYF.